Given below is one TCR beta chain in context. The data were produced by immunoSEQ multiplex PCR, yet TCRdb's version contains in-frame clones alone and is incomplete. The sample includes around 17,000 clones, about 66% seen only once; the top ten take approximately 2.5%. These data belong to a study of neoadjuvant anti-PD-1 for oral cavity cancer. This CDR3 region has 14 residues. Germline V gene sequence: CDR1 SGHRS, CDR2 YFSETQ. The ends were cut back, 6 bases at V and 0 bases at J, with 12 bases in the middle. The source material was PBMCs, sampled before nivolumab (anti-PD-1) treatment. The gene calls are TRBV5-1 and TRBJ1-1; D possibly corresponds to TRBD1 (5 bases). The origin of this receptor is a person aged 40 to 85 with oral cavity squamous cell carcinoma. CDR3 amino acids: CASNTGGLNTEAFF. CDR3 DNA sequence: TGCGCCAGCAACACGGGGGGGTTGAACACTGAAGCTTTCTTT.